A single sample is the source of the 7 T cell receptor beta chains below, sequenced in a study of blood T cell repertoires in COVID-19 (dated by TCRdb to 2020 to 2022). Libraries came from the immunoSEQ multiplex PCR assay. TCRdb took this table from immuneACCESS and kept in-frame rearrangements with V and J called. Such tables lack part of the clones; where checked against another copy, unresolved V genes explain under half of the gap, and the rest is unexplained. The sample table contains about 140,000 clones; only one count was recorded for about three quarters of them. 3.5% to 5% of the sample is in the top ten clones. Sequenced sample: peripheral blood. The receptors here all came from an elderly woman with active or convalescent COVID-19.

The CDR3 DNA is TGTGCCAGCAGTGACGGACAGGGGGTTTTTGTAGACATTCAGTACTTC. Translation gives CASSDGQGVFVDIQYF. The chain uses TRBV6-1 and TRBJ2-4; 10 bases fit TRBD1. Germline V gene lookup returns CDR1 MNHNS and CDR2 SASEGT. J was trimmed by 8 bases and V by 3 bases; bases with no gene match: 10. The CDR3 is 16 residues long.

The table lists this clone with many counts. This rearrangement joins TRBV27 to TRBJ2-7, with D possibly TRBD2 on 6 matching bases. The CDR3 contains 13 residues. V lost 2 bases, J lost 5 bases, and 10 bases lay in between. In germline, CDR1 is MNHEY, CDR2 SMNVEV (reference sequence). CDR3 loop: CASSLSGGNEQYF. CDR3 in DNA: TGTGCCAGCAGTTTAAGTGGCGGGAACGAGCAGTACTTC.

The J gene is TRBJ2-5, the V gene TRBV9; 7 nucleotides align to TRBD1. Per germline, CDR1 SGDLS and CDR2 YYNGEE. Unmatched junction bases numbered 16, after V lost 5 bases and J lost 3 bases. The CDR3 length is 17 residues. CDR3 sequence: CASSATSLRTGEETQYF. In DNA form, the CDR3 reads TGTGCCAGCAGTGCGACCAGTTTGAGGACAGGCGAAGAGACCCAGTACTTC.

V is TRBV18 and J is TRBJ1-2; unclear D gene. Germline CDR1 and CDR2: KGHSH and LQKENI. V was pared by 0 bases and J by 4 bases, with 15 bases between. This CDR3 is 16 amino acids long. The CDR3 is CASSPPSSLAVYGYTF. In DNA, the CDR3 is TGTGCCAGCTCACCACCCTCCAGTCTGGCAGTCTATGGCTACACCTTC.

The genes are TRBV6-6 and TRBJ1-2, with a possible D match to TRBD1 (5 bases). The CDR3 is 13 residues long. V was cut by 4 bases and J by 7 bases, with 13 bases left in between. Germline CDR1 MNHNY, CDR2 SVGAGI (reference sequence). The CDR3 region has the DNA TGTGCCAGCAGTTTCGCGGGGGGACTTGGCTACACCTTC. This sequence encodes CASSFAGGLGYTF.

The chain combines TRBV14 with TRBJ2-7; a possible D gene is TRBD2 (5 bases). Germline CDR1 and CDR2: SGHDN and FVKESK. V lost 2 bases to trimming and J lost 3 bases, with 23 bases between them. There are 18 residues in the CDR3. Here the CDR3 DNA reads TGTGCCAGCAGCCAAAAAGGAGGTCTCCCGCGGATAGTCTACGAGCAGTACTTC. Its protein product is CASSQKGGLPRIVYEQYF.

This clone was detected a few times. This chain connects TRBV27 to TRBJ2-7; 9 bases match TRBD1. Germline assignment: CDR1 MNHEY and CDR2 SMNVEV (reference sequence). V gave up 1 base and J gave up 5 bases; unmatched junction bases: 6. The CDR3 covers 15 residues. The CDR3 sequence: CASSLFRQGGNEQYF. The DNA of the CDR3 is TGTGCCAGCAGTTTATTTCGACAGGGGGGCAACGAGCAGTACTTC.